This TCR beta chain was sequenced for a study of cytomegalovirus exposure and HLA in healthy donors. In this sample, this clone turned up a few times. Between the trimmed V and J ends, which lost 7 bases and 0 bases, there was a span of 10 bases. CDR3 length: 14 residues. Germline assignment: CDR1 SNHLY and CDR2 FYNNEI. Primers: 60 Vbeta forward and 13 Jbeta reverse. Some clones are missing from TCRdb's copy, which holds only in-frame ones; the method was immunoSEQ multiplex PCR. Seen here are 95,000 to 120,000 clones, 60% to 80% observed once, and the top ten hold roughly 8%. These donors, healthy bone marrow donors, were studied.

The sequence was collected from a man younger than 35 in good health and CMV-seropositive. Sequences were obtained from PBMCs. This chain joins TRBV2 and TRBJ1-5, with D hard to call. The DNA of the CDR3 is TGTGCCAGCACCTACAGTTATAGCAATCAGCCCCAGCATTTT. Protein: CASTYSYSNQPQHF.